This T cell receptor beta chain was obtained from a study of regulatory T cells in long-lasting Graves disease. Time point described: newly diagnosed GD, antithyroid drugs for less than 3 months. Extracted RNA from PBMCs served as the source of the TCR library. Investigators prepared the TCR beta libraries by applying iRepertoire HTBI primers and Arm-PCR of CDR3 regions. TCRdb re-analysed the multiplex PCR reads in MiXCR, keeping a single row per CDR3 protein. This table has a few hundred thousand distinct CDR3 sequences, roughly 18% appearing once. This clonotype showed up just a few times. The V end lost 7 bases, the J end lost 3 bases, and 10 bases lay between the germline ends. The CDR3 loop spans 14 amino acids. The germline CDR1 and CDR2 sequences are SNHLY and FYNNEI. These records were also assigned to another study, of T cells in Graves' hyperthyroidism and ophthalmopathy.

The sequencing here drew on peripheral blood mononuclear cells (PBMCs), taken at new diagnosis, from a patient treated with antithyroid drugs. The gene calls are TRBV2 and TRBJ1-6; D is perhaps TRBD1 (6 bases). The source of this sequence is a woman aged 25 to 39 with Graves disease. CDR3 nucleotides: TGTGCCAGCACCGAACAGGGCTATAATTCACCCCTCCACTTT. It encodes CASTEQGYNSPLHF.